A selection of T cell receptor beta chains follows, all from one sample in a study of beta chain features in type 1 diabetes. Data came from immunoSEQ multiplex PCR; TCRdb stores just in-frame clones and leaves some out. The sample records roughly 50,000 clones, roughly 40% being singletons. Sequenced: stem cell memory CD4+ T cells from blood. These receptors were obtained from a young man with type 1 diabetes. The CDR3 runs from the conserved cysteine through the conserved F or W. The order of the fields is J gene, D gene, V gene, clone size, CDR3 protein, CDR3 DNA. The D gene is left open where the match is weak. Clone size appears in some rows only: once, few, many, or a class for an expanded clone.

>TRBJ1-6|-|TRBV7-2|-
CASSLRLEHSPLHF
TGTGCCAGCAGCTTAAGACTTGAGCATTCACCCCTCCACTTT
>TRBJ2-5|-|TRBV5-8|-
CASSQNVETQYF
TGTGCCAGCAGCCAGAATGTCGAGACCCAGTACTTC
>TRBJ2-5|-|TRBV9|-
CASSAMGLQETQYF
TGTGCCAGCAGCGCCATGGGACTCCAAGAGACCCAGTACTTC
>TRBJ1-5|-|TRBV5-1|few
CASSAGFGQPQHF
TGCGCCAGCAGTGCGGGGTTTGGTCAGCCCCAGCATTTT
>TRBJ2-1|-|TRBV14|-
CASSQRGDNEQFF
TGTGCCAGCAGCCAAAGAGGTGACAATGAGCAGTTCTTC
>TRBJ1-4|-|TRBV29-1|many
CSATTNEKLFF
TGCAGCGCTACAACTAATGAAAAACTGTTTTTT
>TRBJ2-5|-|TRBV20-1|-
CSASKETQYF
TGCAGTGCTAGTAAAGAGACCCAGTACTTC
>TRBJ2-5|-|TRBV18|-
CASSPTGQETQYF
TGTGCCAGCTCACCGACAGGCCAAGAGACCCAGTACTTC
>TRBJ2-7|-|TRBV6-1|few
CASSEGLYEQYF
TGTGCCAGCAGTGAGGGCCTCTACGAGCAGTACTTC
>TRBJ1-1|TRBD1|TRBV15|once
CATSTVPGQGMNTEAFF
TGTGCCACCAGCACCGTCCCGGGACAGGGAATGAACACTGAAGCTTTCTTT
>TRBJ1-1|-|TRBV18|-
CASSRLAGAVFPNTEAFF
TGTGCCAGCTCACGTCTCGCAGGCGCCGTCTTCCCAAACACTGAAGCTTTCTTT
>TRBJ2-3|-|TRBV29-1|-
CSVGGSRALTDTQYF
TGCAGCGTTGGAGGGAGCAGAGCCCTCACAGATACGCAGTATTTT
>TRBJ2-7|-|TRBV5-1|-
CASTNSYEQYF
TGCGCCAGCACCAACTCCTACGAGCAGTACTTC
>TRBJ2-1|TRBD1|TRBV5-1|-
CASSPLTGGPYNEQFF
TGCGCCAGCAGCCCCCTGACAGGGGGCCCCTACAATGAGCAGTTCTTC
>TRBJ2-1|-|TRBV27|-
CASSSTLGGGSYNEQFF
TGTGCCAGCAGTTCTACCTTAGGCGGAGGCTCCTACAATGAGCAGTTCTTC
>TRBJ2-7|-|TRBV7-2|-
CASTPGRAFYEQYF
TGTGCCAGCACCCCGGGCAGGGCCTTTTACGAGCAGTACTTC
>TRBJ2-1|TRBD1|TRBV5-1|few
CASSDRGKSNEQFF
TGCGCCAGCAGCGACAGGGGGAAAAGCAATGAGCAGTTCTTC
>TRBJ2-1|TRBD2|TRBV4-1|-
CASSFNTLAGTNEQFF
TGCGCCAGCAGCTTTAATACCCTAGCGGGGACCAATGAGCAGTTCTTC
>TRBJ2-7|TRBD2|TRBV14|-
CASSQRGRAYEQYF
TGTGCCAGCAGCCAACGCGGGAGGGCCTACGAGCAGTACTTC
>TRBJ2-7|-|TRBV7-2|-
CASSLRVPYEQYF
TGTGCCAGCAGCTTACGAGTCCCCTACGAGCAGTACTTC
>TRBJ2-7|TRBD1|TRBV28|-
CASSLQGAFYEQYF
TGTGCCAGCAGCTTACAGGGGGCCTTCTACGAGCAGTACTTC
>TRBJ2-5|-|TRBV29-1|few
CSVLSGSGWYQETQYF
TGCAGCGTTCTCAGTGGGAGTGGTTGGTACCAAGAGACCCAGTACTTC
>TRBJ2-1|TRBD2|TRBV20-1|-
CSARLAGIQFF
TGCAGTGCTAGACTAGCGGGGATACAGTTCTTC
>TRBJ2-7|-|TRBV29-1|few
CSVEESMQQYF
TGCAGCGTTGAGGAGTCTATGCAGCAGTACTTC
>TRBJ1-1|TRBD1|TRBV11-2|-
CASSLAGQGSAFF
TGTGCCAGCAGCTTAGCCGGACAGGGCTCAGCTTTCTTT
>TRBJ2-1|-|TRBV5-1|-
CASSLWEWSNEQFF
TGCGCCAGCAGCTTGTGGGAGTGGTCGAATGAGCAGTTCTTC
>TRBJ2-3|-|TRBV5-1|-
CASGLTSTQYF
TGCGCCAGCGGACTGACGAGTACGCAGTATTTT
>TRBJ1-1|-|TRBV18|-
CASSPELFRGSTEAFF
TGTGCCAGCTCACCAGAGCTTTTTAGGGGGAGCACTGAAGCTTTCTTT
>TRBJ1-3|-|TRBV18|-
CASSESSGNTIYF
TGTGCCAGTTCGGAGAGCTCTGGAAACACCATATATTTT